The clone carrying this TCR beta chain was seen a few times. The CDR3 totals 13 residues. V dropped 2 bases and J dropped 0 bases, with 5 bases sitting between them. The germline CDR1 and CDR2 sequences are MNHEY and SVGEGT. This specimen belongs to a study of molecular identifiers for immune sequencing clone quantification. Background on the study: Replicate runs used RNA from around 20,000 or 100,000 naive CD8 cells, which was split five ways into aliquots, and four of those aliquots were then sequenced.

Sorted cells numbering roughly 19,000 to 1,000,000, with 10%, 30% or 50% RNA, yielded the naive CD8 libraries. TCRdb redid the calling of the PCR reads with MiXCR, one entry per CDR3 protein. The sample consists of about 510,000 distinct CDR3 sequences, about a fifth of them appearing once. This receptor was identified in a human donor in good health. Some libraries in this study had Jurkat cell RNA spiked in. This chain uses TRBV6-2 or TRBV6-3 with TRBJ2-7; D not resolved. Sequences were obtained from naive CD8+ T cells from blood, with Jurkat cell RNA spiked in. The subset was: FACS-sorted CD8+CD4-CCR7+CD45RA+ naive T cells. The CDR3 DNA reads TGTGCCAGCAGTTACGGCAACTCCTACGAGCAGTACTTC. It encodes CASSYGNSYEQYF.